These T cell receptor beta chains were read from a single sample in a study of T cell responses to AZD1222 COVID-19 vaccine. Sequencing used immunoSEQ multiplex PCR; TCRdb keeps in-frame clones, though not all of them. The sample holds about 120,000 clones, 75% to 95% seen once. Sequencing used peripheral blood, obtained 28 days after the second dose of the MenACWY control vaccine. These receptor sequences come from an adult who received the MenACWY meningococcal vaccine as a control. The CDR3 runs from the conserved cysteine through the conserved F or W. The D gene is left open where the match is weak. The size field is filled for only some rows; it gives once, few, many or a size class.

clone_size,cdr3_length,v_call,j_call,d_call,cdr3_aa,cdr3_nt
-,15,TRBV18,TRBJ2-3,TRBD2,CASSQQREDPDTQYF,TGTGCCAGCTCACAACAGCGGGAGGATCCAGATACGCAGTATTTT
-,16,TRBV18,TRBJ2-5,TRBD1,CASSAGTGGVRETQYF,TGTGCCAGCTCAGCCGGGACAGGGGGCGTCCGGGAGACCCAGTACTTC
-,16,TRBV5-6,TRBJ1-1,-,CASRRKRGTANTEAFF,TGTGCCAGCAGACGGAAACGCGGGACGGCCAACACTGAAGCTTTCTTT
-,13,TRBV15,TRBJ1-6,-,CATSSGPNSPLHF,TGTGCCACCAGCAGTGGACCAAATTCACCCCTCCACTTT
-,14,TRBV19,TRBJ1-5,TRBD1,CASSFTGEGQPQHF,TGTGCCAGTAGTTTCACAGGGGAAGGTCAGCCCCAGCATTTT
-,18,TRBV7-9,TRBJ2-5,-,CASSLMFRGRSSDETQYF,TGTGCCAGCAGCTTAATGTTCCGCGGCCGGTCAAGCGACGAGACCCAGTACTTC
-,16,TRBV13,TRBJ2-1,-,CASSLYTGPPNNEQFF,TGTGCCAGCAGCCTATACACGGGGCCCCCTAACAATGAGCAGTTCTTC
few,15,TRBV5-6,TRBJ2-6,-,CASSFGGSGANVLTF,TGTGCCAGCAGCTTTGGAGGCTCTGGGGCCAACGTCCTGACTTTC
-,16,TRBV7-2,TRBJ2-1,-,CASSLGGGTSYNEQFF,TGTGCCAGCAGCCTAGGGGGCGGGACCTCCTACAATGAGCAGTTCTTC
-,14,TRBV7-2,TRBJ1-5,TRBD1,CASSFGQGRQPQHF,TGTGCCAGCAGCTTTGGACAGGGACGTCAGCCCCAGCATTTT
-,12,TRBV5-1,TRBJ2-2,-,CASSKETGELFF,TGCGCCAGCAGCAAGGAAACCGGGGAGCTGTTTTTT
-,12,TRBV28,TRBJ2-1,TRBD2,CASRAGDNEQFF,TGTGCCAGCAGAGCGGGAGACAATGAGCAGTTCTTC
-,15,TRBV28,TRBJ2-3,-,CASSPLEGGTDTQYF,TGTGCCAGCAGCCCCTTGGAAGGGGGCACAGATACGCAGTATTTT
-,13,TRBV11-2,TRBJ1-1,-,CASSLWENTEAFF,TGTGCCAGCAGCTTATGGGAGAACACTGAAGCTTTCTTT
-,15,TRBV5-6,TRBJ2-2,TRBD1,CASSDPTGEIGELFF,TGTGCCAGCAGCGATCCGACAGGGGAGATCGGGGAGCTGTTTTTT
-,17,TRBV3-1/TRBV3-2,TRBJ1-1,TRBD1,CASSPRDRGLFLAEAFF,TGTGCCAGCAGCCCCCGGGACAGGGGGCTATTCTTAGCTGAAGCTTTCTTT
-,16,TRBV6-6,TRBJ1-3,-,CASSYRTASSGNTIYF,TGTGCCAGCAGTTACAGGACAGCTAGCTCTGGAAACACCATATATTTT
-,18,TRBV6-4,TRBJ1-5,-,CASSEWVGTGDSNQPQHF,TGTGCCAGCAGTGAATGGGTTGGGACGGGGGATAGCAATCAGCCCCAGCATTTT
-,15,TRBV19,TRBJ2-1,-,CASRLDGTYREKQFF,TGTGCCAGTAGATTAGACGGGACCTATAGAGAAAAGCAGTTCTTC
few,12,TRBV9,TRBJ1-6,-,CASSVSGPPLHF,TGTGCCAGCAGCGTATCCGGGCCTCCCCTCCACTTT
-,18,TRBV4-3,TRBJ1-1,-,CASSQEVIYSEGRTEAFF,TGCGCCAGCAGCCAAGAAGTTATATACTCGGAGGGACGCACTGAAGCTTTCTTT
-,17,TRBV19,TRBJ1-3,-,CASSNPGSPLSGNTIYF,TGTGCCAGTAGCAACCCGGGATCTCCTCTCTCTGGAAACACCATATATTTT
-,15,TRBV7-2,TRBJ2-7,TRBD1,CASSLYGDSTYEQYF,TGTGCCAGCAGCTTATATGGGGACAGCACCTACGAGCAGTACTTC
-,15,TRBV7-3,TRBJ2-1,-,CASSLRAGIDNEQFF,TGTGCCAGCAGCTTAAGGGCAGGGATTGACAATGAGCAGTTCTTC
-,16,TRBV14,TRBJ1-1,TRBD1,CASSQKDRLMNTEAFF,TGTGCCAGCAGCCAAAAGGACAGGCTCATGAACACTGAAGCTTTCTTT
-,18,TRBV5-6,TRBJ2-1,TRBD2,CASSWGLAGGHSYNEQFF,TGTGCCAGCAGCTGGGGACTAGCGGGTGGACATTCCTACAATGAGCAGTTCTTC
-,14,TRBV29-1,TRBJ1-3,-,CSVEDQDSGNTIYF,TGCAGCGTTGAAGATCAAGACTCTGGAAACACCATATATTTT
-,14,TRBV6-2/TRBV6-3,TRBJ1-5,-,CASSYGGVNQPQHF,TGTGCCAGCAGTTACGGGGGGGTCAATCAGCCCCAGCATTTT
-,17,TRBV4-2,TRBJ2-1,TRBD2,CASSQGTSGLSYNEQFF,TGTGCCAGCAGCCAGGGGACTAGCGGGCTCTCCTACAATGAGCAGTTCTTC
-,13,TRBV19,TRBJ2-3,-,CASSGQYTDTQYF,TGTGCCAGTAGTGGGCAGTACACAGATACGCAGTATTTT
-,16,TRBV7-9,TRBJ2-7,TRBD2,CASSLAGLAPTYEQYF,TGTGCCAGCAGCTTAGCGGGACTAGCGCCTACCTACGAGCAGTACTTC
-,13,TRBV11-2,TRBJ1-3,-,CASSFQGSNTIYF,TGTGCCAGCAGCTTTCAGGGTTCGAACACCATATATTTT
-,14,TRBV28,TRBJ1-2,-,CASSLRVPSYGYTF,TGTGCCAGCAGTCTCAGGGTTCCCAGCTATGGCTACACCTTC
few,14,TRBV6-2/TRBV6-3,TRBJ2-5,-,CASSGWTVQETQYF,TGTGCCAGCAGTGGGTGGACAGTTCAAGAGACCCAGTACTTC
-,14,TRBV6-4,TRBJ1-1,TRBD1,CASSDSTGGTEAFF,TGTGCCAGCAGTGACTCGACAGGGGGCACTGAAGCTTTCTTT
few,15,TRBV10-3,TRBJ1-3,-,CASWGPGDSGNTIYF,TGTGCCTCTTGGGGCCCAGGAGACTCTGGAAACACCATATATTTT
-,12,TRBV6-2/TRBV6-3,TRBJ2-1,-,CASSREYNEQFF,TGTGCCAGCAGTCGGGAGTACAATGAGCAGTTCTTC
-,14,TRBV7-3,TRBJ2-7,-,CASSLAGGMGEQYF,TGTGCCAGCAGCTTAGCGGGCGGGATGGGGGAGCAGTACTTC
-,13,TRBV14,TRBJ1-1,-,CASSQVLNTEAFF,TGTGCCAGCAGCCAAGTACTGAACACTGAAGCTTTCTTT
-,16,TRBV7-6,TRBJ2-2,-,CASSFQLGQNTGELFF,TGTGCCAGCAGCTTCCAGTTGGGACAGAACACCGGGGAGCTGTTTTTT
-,19,TRBV7-8,TRBJ2-3,TRBD2,CASSDPGTSGGTSTDTQYF,TGTGCCAGCAGCGACCCCGGGACTAGCGGGGGGACTAGCACAGATACGCAGTATTTT